The following is a T cell receptor beta chain sequence with its context. Its antigen is not identified. This specimen belongs to a study of PD-L1 blockade in urothelial cancer. The wider study: Blood analyses occurred 3 weeks (second dose) and 6 weeks post treatment start. T cells numbered a median of about 140,000 in the blood samples. Study results and caveats: Better survival was predicted by below-median pretreatment blood TCR clonality.

Time point in this sample: peripheral blood 6 weeks after treatment start. Clones were sequenced by immunoSEQ multiplex PCR, and TCRdb holds only the in-frame ones, with some missing. The table shows approximately 110,000 clones, with roughly 90% occurring only once. This TCR derives from a man aged 55 to 70 with urothelial cancer. Sample: PBMCs, taken around atezolizumab (anti-PD-L1) treatment.

The CDR3 loop reads CASRYPGGYNYGYTF. CDR3 in DNA: TGTGCCAGCCGCTATCCGGGAGGCTATAACTATGGCTACACCTTC. The chain recombines TRBV28 with TRBJ1-2; no clear D gene. Trimming pared 8 bases from V and 1 base from J, leaving 17 bases between. CDR1 and CDR2 (germline): MDHEN, SYDVKM. CDR3 length: 15 amino acids.